One sample yielded the 11 T cell receptor beta chains listed below, sequenced in a study of CD8+CD57+ T cells in acquired aplastic anemia. CD8+CD57+ cell expansion, shown by flow cytometry, had occurred in the patients selected for sequencing. Profiles of TCR beta VDJ and CDR3 were generated from a genomic DNA template. TCRdb ran MiXCR on the reads and lists one entry per CDR3 protein. The sample has about 180,000 distinct CDR3 sequences, less than 65% seen once. Sequencing used sorted CD4+, CD8+, or CD8+CD57+ T cells (not recorded which) from PBMCs. The receptors were gathered from a human donor with aplastic anemia.

The chain links TRBV7-8 to TRBJ1-1; the D gene is possibly TRBD1 (5 bases). V lost 5 bases, J lost 10 bases, and 14 bases lay in between. Germline V gene lookup returns CDR1 SGHVS and CDR2 FQNEAQ. This CDR3 is built from 12 residues. CDR3 protein: CASSDRVGGAFF. DNA for the CDR3: TGTGCCAGCAGCGACCGAGTGGGGGGAGCTTTCTTT.

This rearrangement joins TRBV7-2 to TRBJ2-7; no firm D call. Per germline, CDR1 SGHTA and CDR2 FQGNSA. Trimming removed 1 base at V and 5 bases at J, with 12 bases between. The CDR3 is made up of 14 amino acids. CDR3 bases: TGTGCCAGCAGCTTAGACACAGTGCTCAACGAGCAGTACTTC. This encodes CASSLDTVLNEQYF.

This clonotype appeared a few times. The chain has TRBV9 and TRBJ2-5, with D perhaps TRBD2 (7 bases). The CDR3 runs 13 residues. Trimming took 3 bases from V and 5 from J, leaving 11 bases between them. Germline loops: CDR1 SGDLS, CDR2 YYNGEE. CDR3 loop: CASSGGGEETQYF. The CDR3 nucleotides are TGTGCCAGCAGCGGGGGGGGCGAGGAGACCCAGTACTTC.

This clonotype was seen repeatedly, ten times or more. The V gene is TRBV6-5, the J gene TRBJ1-2; D might be TRBD1 (5 bases). Germline loops: CDR1 MNHEY, CDR2 SVGAGI. CDR3 length equals 13 residues. Trimming left V 0 bases short and J 8 bases short, with 10 bases between. This CDR3 is CASSYSDQGGYTF. DNA for the CDR3: TGTGCCAGCAGTTACTCGGATCAGGGCGGCTACACCTTC.

This chain connects TRBV7-3 to TRBJ1-1, with D hard to call. CDR3 size: 14 residues. The V gene lost 3 bases and the J gene lost 1 base, with 9 bases spanning the gap. CDR1 is SGHTA, CDR2 FQGTGA, per germline. The CDR3 DNA reads as TGTGCCAGCAGCTTTGAGAGAACGAACACTGAAGCTTTCTTT. It translates to CASSFERTNTEAFF.

The V and J genes are TRBV25-1 and TRBJ2-2; D not resolved. Germline loops: CDR1 MGHDK, CDR2 SYGVNS. Trimming left V 1 base short and J 4 bases short, with 13 bases between. This CDR3 is 16 amino acids long. CDR3 amino acids: CASSESRFTSTGELFF. DNA for the CDR3: TGTGCCAGCAGTGAATCGAGGTTTACGAGCACCGGGGAGCTGTTTTTT.

Turning to this clonotype: Being one base from a much bigger clone, this may be a read error. The chain is built from TRBV20-1 and TRBJ2-2; 7 bases are a match to TRBD1. CDR1 is DFQATT, CDR2 SNEGSKA, per germline (reference sequence). This CDR3 spans 14 amino acids. The CDR3 bases are TGCAGTGCCCCCGCAGGGGGATTCACCGGGGAGCTGTTGTTT. Amino acid sequence: CSAPAGGFTGELLF.

This clonotype was seen a handful of times. The chain joins TRBV20-1 to TRBJ2-7, with 7 bases identical to TRBD2. V dropped 6 bases and J dropped 5; count of bases not matched to a gene: 10. This CDR3 is built from 13 residues. Per germline, CDR1 DFQATT and CDR2 SNEGSKA (reference sequence). CDR3 amino acids: CSATGGGRHEQYF. DNA of the CDR3: TGCAGTGCCACGGGAGGAGGTCGTCACGAGCAGTACTTC.

This sequence joins TRBV7-2 and TRBJ2-7; D possibly corresponds to TRBD1 (5 bases). Germline loops: CDR1 SGHTA, CDR2 FQGNSA. This CDR3 has 15 amino acids. The V end lost 5 bases, the J end lost 7 bases, and 21 bases lay between the germline ends. This CDR3 reads CASSLSLDSRLEQYF. In DNA, the CDR3 is TGTGCCAGCAGCCTCTCACTCGACAGTCGGCTAGAGCAGTACTTC.

J is TRBJ1-1 and V is TRBV7-2; no clear D gene. The CDR3 runs 14 residues. Germline V gene sequence: CDR1 SGHTA, CDR2 FQGNSA. V lost 8 bases to trimming and J lost 5 bases, with 18 bases between them. The CDR3 protein is CASGVSVMWTEAFF. The CDR3 DNA sequence: TGTGCCAGCGGTGTTAGTGTAATGTGGACTGAAGCTTTCTTT.

Of note for this clonotype: One end of the junction varies from germline; a read error may be responsible. The V call is TRBV7-3, the J call TRBJ2-7; D tentatively reads TRBD1 or TRBD2 (5 bases each). The CDR3 length is 15 residues. Per the germline V gene, CDR1 is SGHTA and CDR2 is FQGTGA. CDR3 bases: TGTGCCAGCAGCCTAACCGGGACGATACCCTACGAGCAGTACTTC. As protein: CASSLTGTIPYEQYF.